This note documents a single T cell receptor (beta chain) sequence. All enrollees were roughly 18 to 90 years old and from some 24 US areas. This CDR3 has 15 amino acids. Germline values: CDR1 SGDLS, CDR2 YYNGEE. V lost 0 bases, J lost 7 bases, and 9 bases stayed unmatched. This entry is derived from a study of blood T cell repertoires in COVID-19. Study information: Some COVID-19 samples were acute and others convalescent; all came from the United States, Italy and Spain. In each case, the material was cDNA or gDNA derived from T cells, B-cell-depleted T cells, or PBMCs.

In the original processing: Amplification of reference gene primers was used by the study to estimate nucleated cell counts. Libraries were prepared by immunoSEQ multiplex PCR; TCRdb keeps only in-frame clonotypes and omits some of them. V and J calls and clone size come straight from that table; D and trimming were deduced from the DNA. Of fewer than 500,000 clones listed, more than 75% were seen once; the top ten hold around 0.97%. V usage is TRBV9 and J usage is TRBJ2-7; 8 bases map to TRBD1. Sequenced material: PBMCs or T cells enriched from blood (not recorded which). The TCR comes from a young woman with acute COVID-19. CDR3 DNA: TGTGCCAGCAGCGTAGACGGGACAGGAGATTTGGAGCAGTACTTC. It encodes CASSVDGTGDLEQYF.